This record concerns one TCR beta chain sequence. Which antigen it targets is not known. Base qualities were left out, and no much larger clone turns up one base away. The entry originates in a study of OX40 agonist ivuxolimab in advanced cancers. Turning to the overall study: The costimulatory receptor OX40 (CD134) was targeted by ivuxolimab, a fully human IgG2 agonistic monoclonal antibody. Intravenous ivuxolimab was administered to patients every 2 weeks at six dose levels: 0.01, 0.1, 0.3, 1.5, 3 and 10 mg/kg. Of the approximately 50 dose-escalation patients, hepatocellular carcinoma was present in approximately 20, melanoma in some 15, renal cell carcinoma in 9 and head and neck cancer in 9. In the dose-escalation cohort, approximately 82% of patients were male, and the mean age was roughly 56 years with a range of roughly 20 to 80. Patients were allowed to have had prior anti-PD-1, anti-PD-L1 or anti-CTLA-4 therapy, and roughly 40% of the dose-escalation patients had been treated with checkpoint inhibitors. Partial responses occurred in three dose-escalation patients: two with cutaneous melanoma and one with hepatocellular carcinoma. The point of sequencing TCRbeta in the periphery was to test whether ivuxolimab changed TCR sequence diversity and drove clonal T-cell expansion. The paper reports the monotherapy dose-escalation portion (N = 52 patients) of the phase I ivuxolimab trial.

Points the paper makes about the study in general: After ivuxolimab, expanded clones were on average more numerous among CD8+ T cells than among CD4+ T cells. Antigen specificity was not determined for the clonally expanded peripheral T cells. Low levels of normalized T-cell clonal expansion were also seen in some nonresponding patients. In the 0.1-3.0 mg/kg groups, partial responders had among the lowest normalized peripheral clonal expansion, particularly in CD8+ T cells. At doses of 0.1 to 3.0 mg/kg, clonal expansion of both CD4+ and CD8+ blood T cells was observed from baseline to week 6.

For sequencing of the TCRbeta CDR3 region, genomic DNA was extracted from the sorted cells. The immunoSEQ Assay was used for sequencing of TCRbeta CDR3 regions. Imported from immuneACCESS, the table was reduced by TCRdb to in-frame sequences with V and J called. These copies leave out some clones; in studies compared against another copy, an unresolved V gene accounts for under half, and the cause of the remainder is not known. The sample table shows just under 85,000 clones, and more than 75% are seen once. The top ten hold approximately 2.6% of the sample. Via the germline V gene, CDR1 is SGHVS and CDR2 FQNEAQ. V is pared back by 1 base and J by 10 bases, with 11 bases lying between the germline termini. Its CDR3 holds 12 amino acids, cysteine through valine. Just the 36-base CDR3 DNA is kept, in frame starting at base 1. Patients with autoimmune disease history or receiving systemic immunosuppression were excluded from the trial. Peripheral blood for TCR sequencing was collected from all dose cohorts at baseline, on cycle 4 day 1, and on cycle 7 day 1. Samples came from an open-label, multicenter, first-in-human phase I dose-escalation trial of ivuxolimab. Adults with locally advanced or metastatic melanoma, renal cell, hepatocellular, or head and neck squamous cell carcinoma were enrolled in the trial. Before TCR sequencing, CD4+ T cells and CD8+ T cells were sorted from peripheral blood as separate populations.

Sample: CD4+ or CD8+ T cells sorted from blood, taken in a trial of the OX40 agonist ivuxolimab. The V and J segments used are TRBV7-8 and TRBJ2-7; tentative D gene TRBD1, with 5 bases matching. This receptor was obtained from an adult with an advanced solid tumor such as melanoma, head and neck, liver or kidney cancer. The base sequence is TGTGCCAGCAGCTTAGGACAGACCCCTCAGTACGTC. Its translation reads: CASSLGQTPQYV.